This section outlines one TCR beta chain sequence together with its context. The antigen is not known. Germline is not matched at one junction end, which may reflect a read error. The sample comes from a study of vaccination effects on CD4 cells after COVID-19. About the study: Vaccination of participants consisted of two doses of either the BNT162b2 or mRNA-1273 vaccine. Sample collection from a couple of convalescent patients occurred 16 days and one week before vaccination.

Clones were sequenced by immunoSEQ multiplex PCR, and TCRdb holds only the in-frame ones, with some missing. The profile shows roughly 27,000 clones, under 75% of them singletons. Whole-study results and caveats: Post-vaccine spike-reactive clones in convalescents were mainly new vaccine-induced clones.

The length of the CDR3 is 14 residues. Germline lookup yields CDR1 SSHAT and CDR2 FNYEAQ (reference sequence). Sequencing in the ViraFEST assay came after antigen-specific CD4+ T cells had been expanded with viral peptide pools, which were used to stimulate PBMC. Following culture for roughly 10 days, CD4+ T cells were isolated. By PCR, the person was confirmed to have had SARS-CoV-2 infection between March and December 2020. On both days 3 and 7, half of the culture medium was replaced with IL-2 medium. The clonotype comes from a human donor who had a prior SARS-CoV-2 infection. The sequences come from CD4+ T cells from PBMCs cultured with SARS-CoV-2 spike peptides, collected before COVID-19 vaccination. The rearrangement uses TRBV7-7 and TRBJ2-2; 10 bases fit TRBD1. The CDR3 DNA reads TGTGCTAGCAGCAAGGACAGGGGGACCGGGGAGCTGTTTTTT. The encoded protein is CASSKDRGTGELFF.